Below are 28 T cell receptor beta chains sequenced from a single sample in a study of blood T cell repertoires in COVID-19. Repertoires were generated with immunoSEQ multiplex PCR, while TCRdb's copy carries only in-frame clones and drops some. This sample yields about 300,000 clones, of which 86% are seen a single time; around 1.7% belongs to the top ten. The sample taken for sequencing was peripheral blood. These receptors all come from a woman aged 45-60 years with acute or convalescent COVID-19.

The V call is TRBV28, the J call TRBJ1-2; D not certain. The CDR3 totals 14 residues. The germline V and J ends were trimmed by 6 bases and 6 bases, with 17 bases remaining between them. Germline V lookup: CDR1 MDHEN, CDR2 SYDVKM. The CDR3 loop reads CASRQTGKFDGYTF. The CDR3 region has the DNA TGTGCCAGCAGACAGACCGGGAAGTTTGATGGCTACACCTTC.

This chain links TRBV6-5 with TRBJ2-2; TRBD1 matches at 9 bases. Germline V gene data show CDR1 as MNHEY and CDR2 as SVGAGI. After removal of 8 bases from V and 5 bases from J, the junction contained 6 bases not matched to a gene. There are 14 residues in the CDR3. In DNA form, the CDR3 reads TGTGCCAGCGCAGACAGGGGGACGACCGGGGAGCTGTTTTTT. Its translation is CASADRGTTGELFF.

The rearrangement links TRBV2 to TRBJ1-1; a possible D gene is TRBD1 (6 bases). V shed 3 bases and J shed 1 base, with 9 bases lying between them. CDR1 is SNHLY and CDR2 is FYNNEI in the germline V gene. This CDR3 contains 14 residues. CDR3 sequence reads: CASSEGHPNTEAFF. The CDR3 DNA follows: TGTGCCAGCAGTGAGGGACACCCGAACACTGAAGCTTTCTTT.

The CDR3 DNA reads as TGTGCCAGCAGCCCTCGGTGGGGGGGGCAGAGCGAGCAGTTCTTC. Its translation: CASSPRWGGQSEQFF. The chain recombines TRBV7-2 with TRBJ2-1; D is possibly TRBD2 (7 bases). The CDR3 is 15 amino acids. Germline CDR1 reads SGHTA; CDR2 reads FQGNSA. Between the trimmed V and J ends, which lost 5 bases and 10 bases, there was a span of 21 bases. The full variable domain, completed using reference TRBV7-2 and TRBJ2-1, is GAGVSQSPSNKVTEKGKDVELRCDPISGHTALYWYRQSLGQGLEFLIYFQGNSAPDKSGLPSDRFSAERTGGSVSTLTIQRTQQEDSAVYLCASSPRWGGQSEQFFGPGTRLTVL.

The chain uses TRBV19 and TRBJ2-5; 7 nucleotides match TRBD2. This CDR3 has 13 amino acids. CDR1 is LNHDA, CDR2 SQIVND, per germline (reference sequence). V shed 3 bases and J 4 bases; nucleotides not matched to a gene: 2. Written as DNA, the CDR3 is TGTGCCAGTAGTATCTCTAGCGGAGAGACCCAGTACTTC. Its protein is CASSISSGETQYF.

V is TRBV30 and J is TRBJ1-6; D call uncertain. The length of the CDR3 is 13 residues. The V end lost 0 bases, the J end lost 9 bases, and 9 bases lay between the germline ends. Germline lookup yields CDR1 GTSNPN and CDR2 SVGIG (reference sequence). The CDR3 DNA sequence: TGTGCCTGGAGTGTAAAAGGGAGTTCACCCCTCCACTTT. Its translation: CAWSVKGSSPLHF.

About this clone itself: The same CDR3 also results from other DNA sequences found in this sample. The gene calls are TRBV9 and TRBJ2-7; the D gene is possibly TRBD2 (6 bases). This CDR3 has 14 residues. V lost 0 bases and J lost 2, with 9 bases in between. The germline CDR1 and CDR2 sequences are SGDLS and YYNGEE. The CDR3 DNA is TGTGCCAGCAGCGTAGTGGGGGGAACCTACGAGCAGTACTTC. Residues: CASSVVGGTYEQYF.

J is TRBJ2-5 and V is TRBV2; tentative D call: TRBD2 (5 bases). V was clipped by 7 bases and J by 5 bases, with 11 bases between them. Germline-derived CDR1 and CDR2 are SNHLY and FYNNEI. The CDR3 spans 12 residues. CDR3 sequence reads: CASMETGETQYF. CDR3 bases: TGTGCCAGCATGGAGACGGGGGAGACCCAGTACTTC.

This chain uses TRBV9 with TRBJ2-7; the D gene is possibly TRBD2 (5 bases). This CDR3 spans 14 amino acids. V was shortened by 3 bases and J by 0 bases, with 10 bases between the two germline ends. Germline loops: CDR1 SGDLS, CDR2 YYNGEE. CDR3 nucleotides: TGTGCCAGCAGCGCTACTAGGGTCTCCTACGAGCAGTACTTC. As protein: CASSATRVSYEQYF. Supplemented by reference TRBV9 and TRBJ2-7, the full variable domain reads DSGVTQTPKHLITATGQRVTLRCSPRSGDLSVYWYQQSLDQGLQFLIQYYNGEERAKGNILERFSAQQFPDLHSELNLSSLELGDSALYFCASSATRVSYEQYFGPGTRLTVT.

The chain couples TRBV28 to TRBJ1-4, with no clear D. The CDR3 has 15 residues. Germline V gives CDR1 MDHEN, CDR2 SYDVKM. V gave up 5 bases and J gave up 8 bases, with 18 bases separating them. As DNA, the CDR3 is TGTGCCAGCAGTCCCTTAACGAGGCTAGGCGAAAAACTGTTTTTT. As protein: CASSPLTRLGEKLFF.

This sequence joins TRBV5-6 and TRBJ2-5; 9 positions match TRBD1. The germline CDR1 and CDR2 sequences are SGHDT and YYEEEE. CDR3 size: 12 residues. As DNA, the CDR3 is TGTGCGAAGGGACAGGGACAAGAGACCCAGTACTTC. Its translation: CAKGQGQETQYF.

This rearrangement joins TRBV27 to TRBJ1-6; D ambiguous. Germline CDR1 and CDR2: MNHEY and SMNVEV (reference sequence). V lost 1 base, J lost 10 bases, and 5 bases lay in between. The CDR3 spans 12 residues. CDR3 sequence reads: CASSLYRSPLHF. DNA of the CDR3: TGTGCCAGCAGTTTATACCGGTCACCCCTCCACTTT.

V gene TRBV28 combines with J gene TRBJ1-5; TRBD1 matches at 8 bases. This CDR3 has 15 amino acids. CDR1 is MDHEN and CDR2 is SYDVKM in the germline V gene. J gave up 9 bases and V 6 bases, and 13 bases lay outside the gene matches. The CDR3 sequence is CASRTPDRVYRPQHF. The CDR3 region has the DNA TGTGCCAGCAGGACGCCGGACAGGGTATACCGGCCCCAGCATTTT.

The gene calls are TRBV2 and TRBJ2-3; perhaps TRBD2 as D (6 bases). CDR3 length equals 17 residues. Trimming stripped 5 bases from V and 3 bases from J, with 21 bases between. Germline CDR1 and CDR2: SNHLY and FYNNEI. The CDR3 DNA follows: TGTGCCAGCAGTTCCTTCGGGAGTAGCCGAAGAACAGATACGCAGTATTTT. Translating gives CASSSFGSSRRTDTQYF.

This chain uses TRBV28 with TRBJ2-7, with 9 nucleotides matching TRBD2. Germline CDR1 MDHEN, CDR2 SYDVKM. Unmatched junction bases numbered 4, after V lost 8 bases and J lost 2 bases. This CDR3 contains 13 residues. This CDR3 is CASRLADAYEQYF. The CDR3 DNA reads as TGTGCCAGCCGACTAGCGGACGCCTACGAGCAGTACTTC.

The chain couples TRBV7-2 to TRBJ1-2; TRBD1 aligns across 9 bases. Trimming took 7 bases from V and 8 from J; bases not matched to a gene: 8. The CDR3 has 13 residues. Looked up from germline, CDR1 is SGHTA and CDR2 is FQGNSA. CDR3 residues: CASTNRGLEGYTF. CDR3 in DNA: TGTGCCAGCACCAACAGGGGGCTAGAAGGCTACACCTTC.

This rearrangement joins TRBV29-1 to TRBJ2-1; D is perhaps TRBD2 (6 bases). V lost 5 bases, J lost 8 bases, and 22 bases lay in between. Germline CDR1 and CDR2: SQVTM and ANQGSEA. The CDR3 spans 15 residues. The CDR3 bases are TGCAGCGTTCGGCTCCGGCTCGGGAGTACCTATGAGCAGTTCTTC. It is translated as CSVRLRLGSTYEQFF.

V is TRBV5-8 and J is TRBJ2-7; possibly TRBD2 for D (5 bases). This CDR3 region has 12 residues. CDR1 and CDR2 (germline): SGHTS, YDEGEE. V lost 0 bases to trimming and J lost 9 bases, with 10 bases between them. The CDR3 DNA reads TGTGCCAGCAGCTTGGTTACTGGGAGGCAGTACTTC. Residues: CASSLVTGRQYF.

This clone was recorded only once. At one end, the junction sequence differs from germline, possibly due to a read error. The V call is TRBV6-6, the J call TRBJ2-7; 9 nucleotides align to TRBD1. Germline-derived CDR1 and CDR2 are MNHNY and SVGAGI (reference sequence). The CDR3 is 12 amino acids. Here the CDR3 reads CACRTGAYEQYF. DNA of the CDR3: TGTGCCTGCAGGACAGGGGCCTACGAGCAGTACTTC.

This rearrangement joins TRBV29-1 to TRBJ2-2, with TRBD2 matching 14 bases. J was trimmed by 1 base and V by 5 bases; bases with no gene match: 3. This CDR3 is built from 16 residues. The V gene's germline CDR1 is SQVTM and CDR2 ANQGSEA. The CDR3 spells CSVTGTSGRNTGELFF. In DNA, the CDR3 is TGCAGCGTTACTGGGACTAGCGGGAGGAACACCGGGGAGCTGTTTTTT.

The chain joins TRBV28 to TRBJ1-6; unclear D gene. The ends were cut back, 7 bases at V and 5 bases at J, with 6 bases in the middle. In germline, CDR1 is MDHEN, CDR2 SYDVKM. CDR3 length equals 12 residues. The CDR3 region is CASTRNNSPLHF. The CDR3 DNA reads TGTGCCAGCACCAGGAATAATTCACCCCTCCACTTT.

Only a few counts were recorded for this clone. This chain links TRBV15 with TRBJ2-5; D is perhaps TRBD1 (5 bases). The CDR3 covers 14 residues. CDR1 is LNHNV and CDR2 is YYDKDF in the germline V gene (reference sequence). The V and J ends lost 1 base and 4 bases respectively, with 10 bases between them. In nucleotides, the CDR3 is TGTGCCACCAGCAGAGGACGACAGACAGAGACCCAGTACTTC. It encodes CATSRGRQTETQYF.

The chain employs TRBV4-2 and TRBJ2-1; 9 positions agree with TRBD1. Per the germline V gene, CDR1 is LGHNA and CDR2 is YNFKEQ. The CDR3 consists of 15 residues. J gave up 8 bases and V 3 bases, and 8 bases lay outside the gene matches. CDR3 coding DNA: TGTGCCAGCAGCCACAAGGGACAGGGACCCCATGAGCAGTTCTTC. This translates into CASSHKGQGPHEQFF.

The chain recombines TRBV6-2 or TRBV6-3 with TRBJ2-3, with D tentatively TRBD2 (5 bases). V lost 0 bases and J lost 6, with 13 bases in between. There are 15 residues in the CDR3. Germline V lookup: CDR1 MNHEY, CDR2 SVGEGT. The CDR3: CASSYSGIRGDTQYF. CDR3 DNA sequence: TGTGCCAGCAGTTACTCCGGGATCCGAGGGGATACGCAGTATTTT.

The chain carries TRBV2 and TRBJ1-1; 8 bases map to TRBD1. Trimming cost V 2 bases and J 1 base; bases outside gene matches: 6. Looked up from germline, CDR1 is SNHLY and CDR2 is FYNNEI. The CDR3 spans 16 residues. CDR3 sequence: CASSESWTGRNTEAFF. CDR3 nucleotides: TGTGCCAGCAGTGAATCTTGGACAGGGCGGAACACTGAAGCTTTCTTT.

The gene calls are TRBV5-1 and TRBJ2-7, with 11 positions matching TRBD2. V shed 4 bases and J 4 bases; nucleotides not matched to a gene: 4. The V gene's germline CDR1 is SGHRS and CDR2 YFSETQ. The CDR3 sequence is 14 residues long. DNA of the CDR3: TGCGCCAGCAGCACCGGGACTAGCGGATACGAGCAGTACTTC. Protein: CASSTGTSGYEQYF.

This chain uses TRBV20-1 with TRBJ2-1, with 9 bases matching TRBD2. V gave up 3 bases and J gave up 6 bases; unmatched junction bases: 9. From germline, CDR1 is DFQATT and CDR2 SNEGSKA (reference sequence). CDR3 length equals 15 residues. The CDR3 here is CSASIRREGANEQFF. The CDR3 coding sequence is TGCAGTGCTAGTATCAGGCGGGAGGGGGCCAATGAGCAGTTCTTC.

In the case of this clone: Germline is not matched at one junction end, which may reflect a read error. This chain joins TRBV4-3 and TRBJ1-2, with unresolved D. The CDR3 has 16 residues. Germline V gives CDR1 LGHNA, CDR2 YSLEER. The CDR3 is CASSEDLVTANYGYTF. The DNA of the CDR3 is TGCGCCAGCAGCGAAGATCTTGTTACCGCGAACTATGGCTACACCTTC.